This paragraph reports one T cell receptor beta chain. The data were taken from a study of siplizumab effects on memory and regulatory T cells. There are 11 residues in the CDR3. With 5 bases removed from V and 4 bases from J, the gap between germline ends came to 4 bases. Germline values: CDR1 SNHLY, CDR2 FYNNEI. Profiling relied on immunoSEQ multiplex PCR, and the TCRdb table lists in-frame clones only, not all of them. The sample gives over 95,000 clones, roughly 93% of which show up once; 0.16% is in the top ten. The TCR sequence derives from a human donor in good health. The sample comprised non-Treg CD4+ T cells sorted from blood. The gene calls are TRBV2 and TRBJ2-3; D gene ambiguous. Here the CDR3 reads CASSRSDTQYF. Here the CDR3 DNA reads TGTGCCAGCAGTCGGTCAGATACGCAGTATTTT.